This section outlines one T cell receptor (beta chain) sequence together with its context. The data stem from a study of shared clonotypes between healthy human individuals. Across the whole study: The donor pool was made up of two women and a few men aged 18 to 49.

Adults of Caucasian background living in Nashville, Tennessee made up all donors. Generated by immunoSEQ multiplex PCR, the TCRdb table keeps only in-frame clones and is missing some. The sample records 2.3 million or so clones, 93% being singletons. Sample: naive CD4+ T cells from PBMCs. Subset: CD45RA+ positively selected. This receptor was obtained from a man in his late teens or twenties in good health. Some clones in this sample may be carry-over from other donors' samples.

Here the CDR3 reads CASSFTRGVDTQYF. Written as DNA, the CDR3 is TGTGCCAGCAGTTTTACCAGGGGAGTGGATACGCAGTATTTT. J is TRBJ2-3 and V is TRBV28; D is possibly TRBD1 (6 bases). The CDR3 extends over 14 amino acids. Trimming took off 3 bases at V and 6 bases at J, with 13 bases between the two ends. Germline assignment: CDR1 MDHEN and CDR2 SYDVKM.